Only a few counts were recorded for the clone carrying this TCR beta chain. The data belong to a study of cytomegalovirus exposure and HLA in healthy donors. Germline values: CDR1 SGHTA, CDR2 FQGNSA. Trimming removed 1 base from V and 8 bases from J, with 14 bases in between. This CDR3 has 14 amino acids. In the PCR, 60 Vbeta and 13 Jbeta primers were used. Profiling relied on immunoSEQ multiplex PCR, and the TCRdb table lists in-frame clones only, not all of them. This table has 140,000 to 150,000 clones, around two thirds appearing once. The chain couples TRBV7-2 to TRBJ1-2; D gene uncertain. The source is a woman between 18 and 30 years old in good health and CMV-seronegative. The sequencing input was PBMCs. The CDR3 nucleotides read TGTGCCAGCAGCTTAGGGGCGAAGCTTATCGGCTACACCTTC. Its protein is CASSLGAKLIGYTF.